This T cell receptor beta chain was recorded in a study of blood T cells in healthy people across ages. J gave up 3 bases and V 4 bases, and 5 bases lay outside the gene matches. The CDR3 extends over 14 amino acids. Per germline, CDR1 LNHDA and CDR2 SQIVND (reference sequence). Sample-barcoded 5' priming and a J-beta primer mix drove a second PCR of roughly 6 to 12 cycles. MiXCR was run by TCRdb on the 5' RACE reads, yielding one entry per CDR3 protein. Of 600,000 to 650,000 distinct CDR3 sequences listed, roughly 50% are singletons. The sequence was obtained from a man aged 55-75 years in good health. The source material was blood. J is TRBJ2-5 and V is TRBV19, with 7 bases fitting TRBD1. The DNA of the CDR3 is TGTGCCAGTAGTAATAGACAGGGAGAAGAGACCCAGTACTTC. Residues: CASSNRQGEETQYF.